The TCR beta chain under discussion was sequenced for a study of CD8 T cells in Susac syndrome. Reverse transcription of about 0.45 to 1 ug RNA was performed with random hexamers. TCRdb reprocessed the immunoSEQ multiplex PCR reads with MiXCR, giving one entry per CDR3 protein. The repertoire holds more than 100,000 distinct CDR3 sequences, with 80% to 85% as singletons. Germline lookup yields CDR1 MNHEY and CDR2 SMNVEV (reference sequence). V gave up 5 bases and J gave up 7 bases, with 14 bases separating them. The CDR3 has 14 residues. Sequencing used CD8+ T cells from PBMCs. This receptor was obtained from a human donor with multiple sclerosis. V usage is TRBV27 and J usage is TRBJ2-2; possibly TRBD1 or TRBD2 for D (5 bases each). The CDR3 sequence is CASSTGPSLGELFF. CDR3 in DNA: TGTGCCAGCAGTACGGGGCCGTCTCTCGGGGAGCTGTTTTTT.